These 10 T cell receptor beta chains came from one sample sequenced in a study of beta chain features in type 1 diabetes. Study observations and caveats: Shorter TCRB CDR3s, moderately but significantly so, were found in Type 1 diabetes patients in all four CD4+ subsets.

The study reverse transcribed the entire isolated RNA, so it sequenced expressed TCRB transcripts. The method was immunoSEQ multiplex PCR; TCRdb's version includes in-frame clones alone and lacks a portion of them. Here the sample spans a few hundred thousand clones, over 8.5% being singletons. Antigens for these TCRs are unknown. What was sequenced was central memory CD4+ T cells from blood. These receptors came from a man aged 25-40 years with type 1 diabetes.

This clone has a single count. CDR3 loop: CASSETENTEAFF. The CDR3 bases are TGTGCCAGCAGTGAGACAGAAAACACTGAAGCTTTCTTT. The V and J genes are TRBV6-1 and TRBJ1-1; tentatively, D is TRBD1 (5 bases). CDR1 is MNHNS and CDR2 is SASEGT in the germline V gene. V lost 3 bases to trimming and J lost 2 bases, with 7 bases between them. CDR3 size: 13 residues.

J is TRBJ1-2 and V is TRBV19; D ambiguous. Germline-derived CDR1 and CDR2 are LNHDA and SQIVND (reference sequence). CDR3 size: 13 residues. V was shortened by 5 bases and J by 4 bases, with 11 bases between the two germline ends. This CDR3 reads CASSPQSLYGYTF. For the CDR3, the DNA is TGTGCCAGTAGTCCGCAGTCTCTCTATGGCTACACCTTC.

The chain is built from TRBV28 and TRBJ1-2; a possible D gene is TRBD1 (6 bases). Trimming took off 11 bases at V and 2 bases at J, with 9 bases between the two ends. The CDR3 sequence is 11 residues long. Germline V CDR1 and CDR2: MDHEN, SYDVKM. CDR3: CAWGRNYGYTF. The CDR3 DNA follows: TGTGCCTGGGGGCGAAACTATGGCTACACCTTC.

This chain joins TRBV6-5 and TRBJ1-1; D is ambiguous. Germline V gene data show CDR1 as MNHEY and CDR2 as SVGAGI. The CDR3 runs 12 residues. V was cut by 7 bases and J by 0 bases, with 6 bases left in between. The CDR3 loop is CASTPMNTEAFF. The CDR3 nucleotides read TGTGCCAGCACTCCGATGAACACTGAAGCTTTCTTT.

This clone was observed a few times. The chain is built from TRBV4-2 and TRBJ2-1; 14 bases match TRBD2. There are 16 residues in the CDR3. The ends lost 4 bases at V and 4 bases at J; junction bases unmatched: 3. Germline CDR1 LGHNA, CDR2 YNFKEQ. The CDR3 sequence: CASSLGTSGSYNEQFF. The CDR3 DNA is TGTGCCAGCAGCCTGGGGACTAGCGGGAGTTACAATGAGCAGTTCTTC.

This chain's CDR3 is CASSSDSNTEAFF. The CDR3 DNA is TGTGCCAGCAGTTCCGACTCGAACACTGAAGCTTTCTTT. The J gene is TRBJ1-1, the V gene TRBV27; no definite D call. The CDR3 length is 13 residues. Germline assignment: CDR1 MNHEY and CDR2 SMNVEV (reference sequence). Trimming shortened V by 4 bases and J by 1 base, and 7 bases separated the two germline ends.

This clone was counted a few times. The chain links TRBV27 to TRBJ1-1; D remains unclear. The germline V gene encodes CDR1 MNHEY and CDR2 SMNVEV (reference sequence). This CDR3 spans 13 amino acids. Trimming stripped 8 bases from V and 3 bases from J, with 13 bases between. CDR3 in amino acids: CASSRRPYTEAFF. The DNA for the CDR3 is TGTGCCAGCTCCCGAAGGCCGTACACTGAAGCTTTCTTT.

This clone was seen a few times. The chain combines TRBV7-9 with TRBJ2-3, with TRBD2 matching over 7 bases. Trimming cost V 3 bases and J 0 bases; bases outside gene matches: 6. In germline, CDR1 is SEHNR, CDR2 FQNEAQ (reference sequence). CDR3 length equals 16 residues. CDR3: CASSLGLSGSTDTQYF. CDR3 nucleotides: TGTGCCAGCAGCTTGGGTCTTAGCGGGAGCACAGATACGCAGTATTTT. The whole variable domain, remainder taken from reference TRBV7-9 and TRBJ2-3, is DTGVSQNPRHKITKRGQNVTFRCDPISEHNRLYWYRQTLGQGPEFLTYFQNEAQLEKSRLLSDRFSAERPKGSFSTLEIQRTEQGDSAMYLCASSLGLSGSTDTQYFGPGTRLTVL.

This chain uses TRBV28 with TRBJ2-7; no definite D call. This CDR3 region has 15 residues. V lost 6 bases to trimming and J lost 2 bases, with 17 bases between them. The V gene's germline CDR1 is MDHEN and CDR2 SYDVKM. CDR3 sequence: CASRVGSAVAYEQYF. The CDR3 DNA follows: TGTGCCAGCAGAGTAGGGTCTGCCGTAGCCTACGAGCAGTACTTC.

V usage is TRBV28 and J usage is TRBJ2-1; no firm D call. The CDR3 length is 12 residues. Germline-derived CDR1 and CDR2 are MDHEN and SYDVKM. V was cut by 2 bases and J by 8 bases, with 7 bases left in between. The CDR3 DNA sequence: TGTGCCAGCAGTTTAAGGCTGGATGAGCAGTTCTTC. It encodes CASSLRLDEQFF.